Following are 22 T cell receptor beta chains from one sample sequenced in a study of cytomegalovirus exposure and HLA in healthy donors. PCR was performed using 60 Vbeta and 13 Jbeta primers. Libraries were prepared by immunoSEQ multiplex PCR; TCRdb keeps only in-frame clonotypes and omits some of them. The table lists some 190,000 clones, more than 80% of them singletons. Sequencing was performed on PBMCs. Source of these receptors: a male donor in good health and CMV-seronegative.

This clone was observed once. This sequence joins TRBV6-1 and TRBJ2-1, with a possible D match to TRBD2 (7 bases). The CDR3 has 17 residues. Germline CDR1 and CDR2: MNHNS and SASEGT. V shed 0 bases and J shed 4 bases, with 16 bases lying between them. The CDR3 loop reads CASSEAKRRGLYNEQFF. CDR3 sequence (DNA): TGTGCCAGCAGTGAAGCTAAAAGGCGGGGGCTTTACAATGAGCAGTTCTTC.

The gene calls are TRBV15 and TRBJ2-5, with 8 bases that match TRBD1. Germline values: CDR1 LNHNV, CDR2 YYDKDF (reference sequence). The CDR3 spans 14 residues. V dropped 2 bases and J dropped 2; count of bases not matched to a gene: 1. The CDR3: CATSRTGGQETQYF. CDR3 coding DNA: TGTGCCACCAGCAGAACAGGGGGGCAAGAGACCCAGTACTTC.

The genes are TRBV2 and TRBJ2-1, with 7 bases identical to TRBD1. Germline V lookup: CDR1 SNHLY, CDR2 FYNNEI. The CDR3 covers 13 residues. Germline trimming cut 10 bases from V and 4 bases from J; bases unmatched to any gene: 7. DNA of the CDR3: TGTGCCACTGGGACAGAACTTTACAATGAGCAGTTCTTC. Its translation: CATGTELYNEQFF.

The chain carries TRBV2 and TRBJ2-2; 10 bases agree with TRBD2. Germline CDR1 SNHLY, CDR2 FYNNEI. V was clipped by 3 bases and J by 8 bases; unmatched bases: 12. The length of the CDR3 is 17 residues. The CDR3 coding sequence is TGTGCCAGCAGTGATTATCGCCTAGCGGGAGAAGCAGGGGAGCTGTTTTTT. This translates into CASSDYRLAGEAGELFF. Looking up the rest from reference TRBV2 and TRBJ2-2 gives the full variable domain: EPEVTQTPSHQVTQMGQEVILRCVPISNHLYFYWYRQILGQKVEFLVSFYNNEISEKSEIFDDQFSVERPDGSNFTLKIRSTKLEDSAMYFCASSDYRLAGEAGELFFGEGSRLTVL.

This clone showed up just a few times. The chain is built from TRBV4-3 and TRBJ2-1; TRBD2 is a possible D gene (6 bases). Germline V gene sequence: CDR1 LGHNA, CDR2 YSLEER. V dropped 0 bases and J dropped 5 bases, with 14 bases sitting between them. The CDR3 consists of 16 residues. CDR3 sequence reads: CASSQDSAPSDNEQFF. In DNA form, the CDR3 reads TGCGCCAGCAGCCAAGATTCCGCCCCTAGCGACAATGAGCAGTTCTTC.

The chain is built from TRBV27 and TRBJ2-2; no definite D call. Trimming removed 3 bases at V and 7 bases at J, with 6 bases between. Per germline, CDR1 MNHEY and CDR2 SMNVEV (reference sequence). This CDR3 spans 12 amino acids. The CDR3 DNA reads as TGTGCCAGCAGTTTCCGCGGCGGGGAGCTGTTTTTT. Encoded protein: CASSFRGGELFF.

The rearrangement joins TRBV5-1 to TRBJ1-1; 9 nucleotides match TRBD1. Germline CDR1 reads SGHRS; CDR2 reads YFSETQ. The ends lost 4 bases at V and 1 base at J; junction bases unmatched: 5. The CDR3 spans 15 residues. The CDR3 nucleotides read TGCGCCAGCAGCGACGGGACAGGGAGGAACACTGAAGCTTTCTTT. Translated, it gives CASSDGTGRNTEAFF.

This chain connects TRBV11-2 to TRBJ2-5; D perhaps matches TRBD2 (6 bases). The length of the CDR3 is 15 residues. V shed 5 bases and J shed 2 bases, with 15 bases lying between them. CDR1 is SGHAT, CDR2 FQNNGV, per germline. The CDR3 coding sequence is TGTGCCAGCAGCCCCCCCCTCCGGGGGCAAGAGACCCAGTACTTC. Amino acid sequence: CASSPPLRGQETQYF. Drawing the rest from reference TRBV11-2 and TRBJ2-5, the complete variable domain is EAGVAQSPRYKIIEKRQSVAFWCNPISGHATLYWYQQILGQGPKLLIQFQNNGVVDDSQLPKDRFSAERLKGVDSTLKIQPAKLEDSAVYLCASSPPLRGQETQYFGPGTRLLVL.

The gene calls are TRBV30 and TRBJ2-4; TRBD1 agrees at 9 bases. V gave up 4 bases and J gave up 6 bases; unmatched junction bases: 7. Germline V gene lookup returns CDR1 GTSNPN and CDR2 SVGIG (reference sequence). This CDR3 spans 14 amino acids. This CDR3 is CAWTSGQGSNIQYF. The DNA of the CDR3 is TGTGCCTGGACCTCTGGACAGGGGTCAAACATTCAGTACTTC.

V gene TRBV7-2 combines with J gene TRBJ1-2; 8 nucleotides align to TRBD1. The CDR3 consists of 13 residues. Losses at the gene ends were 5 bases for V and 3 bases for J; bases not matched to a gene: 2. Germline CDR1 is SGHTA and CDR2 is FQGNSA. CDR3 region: CASSPQGDYGYTF. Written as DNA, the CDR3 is TGTGCCAGCAGCCCACAGGGGGACTATGGCTACACCTTC.

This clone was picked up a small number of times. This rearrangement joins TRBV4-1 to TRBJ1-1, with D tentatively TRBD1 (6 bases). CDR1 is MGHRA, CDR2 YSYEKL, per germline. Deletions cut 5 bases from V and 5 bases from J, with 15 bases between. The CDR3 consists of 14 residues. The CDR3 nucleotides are TGCGCCAGCAGCGAACAGGGTGGGTGGACTGAAGCTTTCTTT. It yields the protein CASSEQGGWTEAFF.

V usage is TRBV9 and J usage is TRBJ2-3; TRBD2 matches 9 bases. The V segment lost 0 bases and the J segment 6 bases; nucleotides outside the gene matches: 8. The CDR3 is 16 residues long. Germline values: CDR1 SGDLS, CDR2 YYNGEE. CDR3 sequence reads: CASSVAGGGAGDTQYF. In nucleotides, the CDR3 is TGTGCCAGCAGCGTAGCGGGCGGGGGGGCCGGGGATACGCAGTATTTT.

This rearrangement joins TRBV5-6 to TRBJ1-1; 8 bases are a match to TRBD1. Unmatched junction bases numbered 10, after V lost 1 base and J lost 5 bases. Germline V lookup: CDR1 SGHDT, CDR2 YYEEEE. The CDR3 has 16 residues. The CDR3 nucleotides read TGTGCCAGCAGCTTGTTGCCACAGGGGGGGCGGACTGAAGCTTTCTTT. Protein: CASSLLPQGGRTEAFF.

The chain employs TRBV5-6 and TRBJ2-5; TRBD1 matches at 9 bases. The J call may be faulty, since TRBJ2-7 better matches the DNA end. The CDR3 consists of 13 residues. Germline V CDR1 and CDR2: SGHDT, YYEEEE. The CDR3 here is CASSLGTGYEQYF. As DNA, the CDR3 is TGTGCCAGCAGCTTAGGGACAGGGTACGAGCAGTACTTC.

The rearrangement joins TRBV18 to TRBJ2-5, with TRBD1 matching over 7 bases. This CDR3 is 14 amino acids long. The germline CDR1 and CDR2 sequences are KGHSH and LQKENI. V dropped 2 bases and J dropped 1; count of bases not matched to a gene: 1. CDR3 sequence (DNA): TGTGCCAGCTCACCAAGGGACAGCCAAGAGACCCAGTACTTC. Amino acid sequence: CASSPRDSQETQYF.

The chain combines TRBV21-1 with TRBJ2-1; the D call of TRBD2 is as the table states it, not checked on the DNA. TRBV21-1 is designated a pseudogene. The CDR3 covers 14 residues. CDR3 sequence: CADIPGLVASEQFF. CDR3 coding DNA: TGTGCAGATATTCCGGGACTAGTGGCGTCGGAGCAGTTCTTC.

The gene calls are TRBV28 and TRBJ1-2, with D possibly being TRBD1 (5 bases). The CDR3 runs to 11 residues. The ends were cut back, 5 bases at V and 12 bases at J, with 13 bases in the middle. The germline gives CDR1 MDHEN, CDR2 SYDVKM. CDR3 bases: TGTGCCAGCAGTCGACAGAGCATACACACCTTC. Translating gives CASSRQSIHTF.

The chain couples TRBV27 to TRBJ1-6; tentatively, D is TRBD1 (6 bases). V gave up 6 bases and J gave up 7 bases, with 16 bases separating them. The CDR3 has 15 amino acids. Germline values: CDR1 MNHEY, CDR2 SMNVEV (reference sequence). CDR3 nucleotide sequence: TGTGCCAGCAGCCCCCTAGGGGGTGGCAATTCACCCCTCCACTTT. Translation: CASSPLGGGNSPLHF.

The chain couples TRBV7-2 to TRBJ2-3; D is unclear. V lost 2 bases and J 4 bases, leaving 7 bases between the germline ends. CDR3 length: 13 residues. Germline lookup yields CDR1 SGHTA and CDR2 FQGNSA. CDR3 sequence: CASSLLASDTQYF. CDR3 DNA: TGTGCCAGCAGCTTATTAGCCTCAGATACGCAGTATTTT.

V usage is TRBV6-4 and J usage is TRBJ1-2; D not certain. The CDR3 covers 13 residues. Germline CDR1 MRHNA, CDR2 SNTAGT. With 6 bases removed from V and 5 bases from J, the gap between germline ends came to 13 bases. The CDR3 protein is CASRIRVIYGYTF. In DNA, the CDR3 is TGTGCCAGCAGGATAAGAGTAATATATGGCTACACCTTC.

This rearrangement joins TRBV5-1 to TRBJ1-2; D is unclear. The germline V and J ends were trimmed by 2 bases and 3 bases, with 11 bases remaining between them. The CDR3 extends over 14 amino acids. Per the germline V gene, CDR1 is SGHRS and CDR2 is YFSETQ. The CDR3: CASSFPKGDYGYTF. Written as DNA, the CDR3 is TGCGCCAGCAGCTTCCCCAAGGGAGACTATGGCTACACCTTC.

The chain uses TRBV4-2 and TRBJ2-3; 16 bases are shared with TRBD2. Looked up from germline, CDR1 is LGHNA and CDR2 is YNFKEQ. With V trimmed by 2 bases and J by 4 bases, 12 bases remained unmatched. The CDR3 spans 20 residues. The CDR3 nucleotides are TGTGCCAGCAGCCAACGAGGGACTAGCGGGGGGGCCTTCAAGTCAGATACGCAGTATTTT. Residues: CASSQRGTSGGAFKSDTQYF.